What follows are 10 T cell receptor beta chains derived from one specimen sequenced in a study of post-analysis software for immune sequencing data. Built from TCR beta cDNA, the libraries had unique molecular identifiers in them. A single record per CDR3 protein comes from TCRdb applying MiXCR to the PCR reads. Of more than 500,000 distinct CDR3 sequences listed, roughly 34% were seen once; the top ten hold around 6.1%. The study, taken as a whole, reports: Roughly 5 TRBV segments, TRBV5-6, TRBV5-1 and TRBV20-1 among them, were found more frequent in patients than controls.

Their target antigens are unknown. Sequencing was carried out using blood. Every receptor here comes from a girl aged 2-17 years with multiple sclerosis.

The DNA for the CDR3 is TGTGCCACCAGTGACTCAGGGAATGGCTACACCTTC. Translated, it gives CATSDSGNGYTF. This chain uses TRBV24-1 with TRBJ1-2, with D perhaps TRBD1 (5 bases). The V end was cut by 4 bases, the J end by 6 bases, with 8 bases between. CDR3 length: 12 amino acids. Germline loops: CDR1 KGHDR, CDR2 SFDVKD.

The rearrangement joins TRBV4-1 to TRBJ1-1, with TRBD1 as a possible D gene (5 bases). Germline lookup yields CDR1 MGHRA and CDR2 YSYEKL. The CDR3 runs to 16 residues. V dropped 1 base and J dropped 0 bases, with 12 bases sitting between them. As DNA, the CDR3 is TGCGCCAGCAGCCAAGTCGGGGGTCCCATGAACACTGAAGCTTTCTTT. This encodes CASSQVGGPMNTEAFF.

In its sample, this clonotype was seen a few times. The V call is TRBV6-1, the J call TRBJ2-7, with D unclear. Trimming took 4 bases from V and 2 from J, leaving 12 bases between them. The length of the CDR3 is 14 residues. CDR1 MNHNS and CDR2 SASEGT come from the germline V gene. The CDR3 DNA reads TGTGCCAGCAGTGCTGGGTCACGTACCTACGAGCAGTACTTC. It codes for CASSAGSRTYEQYF.

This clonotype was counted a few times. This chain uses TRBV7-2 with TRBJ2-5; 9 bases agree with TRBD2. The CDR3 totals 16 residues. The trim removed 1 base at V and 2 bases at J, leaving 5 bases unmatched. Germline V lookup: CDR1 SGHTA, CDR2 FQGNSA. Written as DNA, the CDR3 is TGTGCCAGCAGCTTAGGCGTAGCGGGGGAACAAGAGACCCAGTACTTC. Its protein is CASSLGVAGEQETQYF.

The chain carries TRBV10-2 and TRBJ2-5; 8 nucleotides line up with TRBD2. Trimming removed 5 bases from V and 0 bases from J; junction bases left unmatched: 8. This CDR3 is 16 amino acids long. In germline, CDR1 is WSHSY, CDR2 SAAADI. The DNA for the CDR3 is TGCGCCAGCAGTTCGGGCCAACTAGCGGACCAAGAGACCCAGTACTTC. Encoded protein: CASSSGQLADQETQYF.

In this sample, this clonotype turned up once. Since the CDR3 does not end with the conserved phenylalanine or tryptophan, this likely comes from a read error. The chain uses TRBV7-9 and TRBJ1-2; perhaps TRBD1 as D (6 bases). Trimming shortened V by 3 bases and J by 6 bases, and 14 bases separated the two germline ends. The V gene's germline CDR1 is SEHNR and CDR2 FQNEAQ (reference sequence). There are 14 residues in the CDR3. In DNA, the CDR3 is TGTGCCAGCAGCTTTGCAGGGGAGTATGATGGCTACACCTGC. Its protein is CASSFAGEYDGYTC.

The CDR3 is CSARDIGSHEQYF. CDR3 bases: TGCAGTGCTAGAGATATAGGGTCCCACGAGCAGTACTTC. The chain combines TRBV20-1 with TRBJ2-7; unclear D gene. Germline V gene lookup returns CDR1 DFQATT and CDR2 SNEGSKA (reference sequence). Trimming removed 0 bases from V and 5 bases from J, with 11 bases in between. CDR3 length: 13 amino acids.

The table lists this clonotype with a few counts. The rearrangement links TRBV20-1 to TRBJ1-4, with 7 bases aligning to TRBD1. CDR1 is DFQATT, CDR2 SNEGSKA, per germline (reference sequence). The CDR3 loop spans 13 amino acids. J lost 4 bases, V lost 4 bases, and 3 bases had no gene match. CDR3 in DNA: TGCAGTGCTATCCGGGACAGTAATGAAAAACTGTTTTTT. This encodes CSAIRDSNEKLFF.

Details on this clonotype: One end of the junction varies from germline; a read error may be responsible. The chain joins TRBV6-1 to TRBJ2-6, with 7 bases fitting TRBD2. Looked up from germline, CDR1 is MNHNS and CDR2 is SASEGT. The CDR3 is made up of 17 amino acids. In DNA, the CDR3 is TGTGCCAGCAGTGAAGCGGGGGGGAACTCTGGGGCCAACGTCCCGACTTTC. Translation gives CASSEAGGNSGANVPTF.

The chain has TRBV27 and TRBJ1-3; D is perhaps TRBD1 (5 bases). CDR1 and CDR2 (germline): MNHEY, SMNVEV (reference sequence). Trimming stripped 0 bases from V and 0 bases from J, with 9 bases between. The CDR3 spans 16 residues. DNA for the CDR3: TGTGCCAGCAGTTTATCCGGGACGGACTCTGGAAACACCATATATTTT. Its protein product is CASSLSGTDSGNTIYF.